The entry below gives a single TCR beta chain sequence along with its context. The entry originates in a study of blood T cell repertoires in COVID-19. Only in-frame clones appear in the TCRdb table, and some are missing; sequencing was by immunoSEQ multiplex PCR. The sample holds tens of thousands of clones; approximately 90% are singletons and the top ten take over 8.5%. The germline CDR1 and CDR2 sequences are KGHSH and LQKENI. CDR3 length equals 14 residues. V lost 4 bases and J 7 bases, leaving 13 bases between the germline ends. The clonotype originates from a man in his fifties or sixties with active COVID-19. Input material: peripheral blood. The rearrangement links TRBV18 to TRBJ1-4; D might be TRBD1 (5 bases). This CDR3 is CASSLSVTGEKLFF. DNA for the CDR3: TGTGCCAGCTCACTATCCGTAACAGGTGAAAAACTGTTTTTT.